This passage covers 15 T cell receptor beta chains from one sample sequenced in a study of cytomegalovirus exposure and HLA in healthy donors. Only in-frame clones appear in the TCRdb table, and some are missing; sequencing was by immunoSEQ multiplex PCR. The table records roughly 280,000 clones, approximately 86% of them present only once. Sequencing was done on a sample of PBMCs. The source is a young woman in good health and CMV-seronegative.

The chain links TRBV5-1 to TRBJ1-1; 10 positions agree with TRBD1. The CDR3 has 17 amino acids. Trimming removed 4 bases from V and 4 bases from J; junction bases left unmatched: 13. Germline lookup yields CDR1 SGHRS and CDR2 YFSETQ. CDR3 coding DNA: TGCGCCAGCAGCACCCCGGACAGGGGGGTGTTGGTCACTGAAGCTTTCTTT. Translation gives CASSTPDRGVLVTEAFF. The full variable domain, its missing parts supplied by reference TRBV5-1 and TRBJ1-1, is KAGVTQTPRYLIKTRGQQVTLSCSPISGHRSVSWYQQTPGQGLQFLFEYFSETQRNKGNFPGRFSGRQFSNSRSEMNVSTLELGDSALYLCASSTPDRGVLVTEAFFGQGTRLTVV.

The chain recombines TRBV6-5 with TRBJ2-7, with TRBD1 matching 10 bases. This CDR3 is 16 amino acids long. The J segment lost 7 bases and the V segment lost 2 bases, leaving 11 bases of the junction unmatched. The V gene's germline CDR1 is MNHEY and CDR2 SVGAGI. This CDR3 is CASSYARTGGPGEQYF. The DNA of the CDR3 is TGTGCCAGCAGTTACGCCCGGACAGGGGGGCCGGGAGAGCAGTACTTC.

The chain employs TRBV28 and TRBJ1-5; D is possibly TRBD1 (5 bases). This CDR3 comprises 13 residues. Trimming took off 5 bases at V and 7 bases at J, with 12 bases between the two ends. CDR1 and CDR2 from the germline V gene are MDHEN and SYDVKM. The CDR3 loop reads CASSGGGSQPQHF. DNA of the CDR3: TGTGCCAGCAGTGGGGGGGGTTCACAGCCCCAGCATTTT.

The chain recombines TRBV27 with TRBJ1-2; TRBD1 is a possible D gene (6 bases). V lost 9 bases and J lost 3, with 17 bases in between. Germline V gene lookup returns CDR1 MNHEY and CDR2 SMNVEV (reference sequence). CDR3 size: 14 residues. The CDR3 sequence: CASGTLTSYYGYTF. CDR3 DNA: TGTGCCAGTGGGACACTCACCTCTTACTATGGCTACACCTTC.

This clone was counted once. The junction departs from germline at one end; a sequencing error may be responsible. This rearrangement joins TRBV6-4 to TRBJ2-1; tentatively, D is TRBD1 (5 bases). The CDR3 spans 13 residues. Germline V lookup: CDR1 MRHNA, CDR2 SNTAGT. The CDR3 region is CASSDSSYQGRIF. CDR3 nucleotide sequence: TGTGCCAGCAGTGACTCGAGTTACCAGGGAAGGATCTTC.

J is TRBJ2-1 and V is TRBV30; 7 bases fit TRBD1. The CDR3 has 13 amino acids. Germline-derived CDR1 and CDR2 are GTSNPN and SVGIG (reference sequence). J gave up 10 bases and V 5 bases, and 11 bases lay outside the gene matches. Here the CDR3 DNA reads TGTGCCTGGCGCCCGACAGGGCCTGGCGAGCAGTTCTTC. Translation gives CAWRPTGPGEQFF.

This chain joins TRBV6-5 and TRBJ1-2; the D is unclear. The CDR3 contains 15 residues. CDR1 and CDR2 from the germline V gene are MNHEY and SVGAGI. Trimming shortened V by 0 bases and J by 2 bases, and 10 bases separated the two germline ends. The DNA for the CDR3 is TGTGCCAGCAGTTACTCGTCCCCCGAGAACTATGGCTACACCTTC. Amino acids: CASSYSSPENYGYTF.

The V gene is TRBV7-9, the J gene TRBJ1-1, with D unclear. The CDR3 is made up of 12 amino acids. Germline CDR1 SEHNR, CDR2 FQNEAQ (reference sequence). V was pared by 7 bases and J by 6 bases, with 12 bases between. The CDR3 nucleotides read TGTGCCAGCACCGCAAGACTAGCTGAAGCTTTCTTT. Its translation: CASTARLAEAFF.

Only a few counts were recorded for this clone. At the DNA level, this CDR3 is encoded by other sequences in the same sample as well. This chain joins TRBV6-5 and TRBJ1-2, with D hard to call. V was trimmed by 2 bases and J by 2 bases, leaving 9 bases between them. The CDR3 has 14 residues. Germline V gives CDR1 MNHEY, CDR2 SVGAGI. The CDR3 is CASSYSRGNYGYTF. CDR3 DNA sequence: TGTGCCAGCAGTTACAGCCGAGGGAACTATGGCTACACCTTC.

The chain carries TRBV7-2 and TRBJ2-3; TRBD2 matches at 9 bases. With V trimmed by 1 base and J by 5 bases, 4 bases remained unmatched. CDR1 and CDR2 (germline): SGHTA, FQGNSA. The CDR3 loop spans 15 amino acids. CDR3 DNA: TGTGCCAGCAGCTTAGGTGGGACTAGCCTAGATACGCAGTATTTT. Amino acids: CASSLGGTSLDTQYF.

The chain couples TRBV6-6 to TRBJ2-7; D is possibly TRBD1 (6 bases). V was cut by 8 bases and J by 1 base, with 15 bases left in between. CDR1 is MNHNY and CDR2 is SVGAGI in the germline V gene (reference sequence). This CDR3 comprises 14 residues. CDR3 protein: CASLSHRDSYEQYF. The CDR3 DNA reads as TGTGCCAGCCTATCCCACAGGGATTCCTACGAGCAGTACTTC.

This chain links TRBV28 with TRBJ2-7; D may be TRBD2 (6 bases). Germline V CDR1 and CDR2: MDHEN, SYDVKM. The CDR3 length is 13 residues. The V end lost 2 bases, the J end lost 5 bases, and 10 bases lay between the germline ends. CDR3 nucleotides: TGTGCCAGCAGTTTAGGAGGGCGCGACGAGCAGTACTTC. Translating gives CASSLGGRDEQYF. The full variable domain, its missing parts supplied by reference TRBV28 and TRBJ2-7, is DVKVTQSSRYLVKRTGEKVFLECVQDMDHENMFWYRQDPGLGLRLIYFSYDVKMKEKGDIPEGYSVSREKKERFSLILESASTNQTSMYLCASSLGGRDEQYFGPGTRLTVT.

The CDR3 nucleotides read TGTGCCAGCAGTACGGACAGGAGCTCCTACAATGAGCAGTTCTTC. Encoded protein: CASSTDRSSYNEQFF. V is TRBV6-1 and J is TRBJ2-1; 7 nucleotides line up with TRBD1. The V segment lost 5 bases and the J segment 0 bases; nucleotides outside the gene matches: 4. Germline loops: CDR1 MNHNS, CDR2 SASEGT. The CDR3 loop spans 15 amino acids.

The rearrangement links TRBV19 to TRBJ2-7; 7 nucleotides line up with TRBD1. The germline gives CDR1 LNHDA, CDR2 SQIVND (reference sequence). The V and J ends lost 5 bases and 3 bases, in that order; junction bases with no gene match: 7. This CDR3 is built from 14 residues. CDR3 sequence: CASSSGQNRYEQYF. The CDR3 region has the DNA TGTGCCAGTAGTTCGGGACAGAATCGCTACGAGCAGTACTTC.

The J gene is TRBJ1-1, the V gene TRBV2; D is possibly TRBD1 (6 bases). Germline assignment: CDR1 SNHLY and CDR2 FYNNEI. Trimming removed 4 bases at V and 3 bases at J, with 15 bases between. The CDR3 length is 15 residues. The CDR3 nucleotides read TGTGCCAGCAGTGTGACAGGTTGGGGCGACACTGAAGCTTTCTTT. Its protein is CASSVTGWGDTEAFF.